This T cell receptor (beta chain) was retrieved from a study of radiotherapy plus CTLA-4 blockade in lung cancer. Focal radiation and CTLA-4 blockade (ipilimumab) were tested in chemo-refractory metastatic non-small-cell lung cancer patients. TCRdb's table, derived via immunoSEQ multiplex PCR, lists solely in-frame clones and lacks some. The table shows fewer than 55,000 clones, with roughly 80% occurring only once. General study points: Expansion of tumor-derived TCR clones was observed in blood after radiotherapy plus ipilimumab.

In the case of this clone: Its antigen remains unidentified.

Germline V lookup: CDR1 SGDLS, CDR2 YYNGEE. Losses at the gene ends were 3 bases for V and 7 bases for J; bases not matched to a gene: 5. The CDR3 is 15 residues long. This TCR was sampled from a human donor with non-small cell lung cancer whose response to radiotherapy plus ipilimumab could not be evaluated. Sample: peripheral blood, taken from a patient treated with radiotherapy plus ipilimumab. This chain links TRBV9 with TRBJ2-1, with TRBD2 identical over 12 bases. The CDR3: CASSAGLAGLNEQFF. The CDR3 nucleotides read TGTGCCAGCAGCGCCGGACTAGCGGGGCTGAATGAGCAGTTCTTC.